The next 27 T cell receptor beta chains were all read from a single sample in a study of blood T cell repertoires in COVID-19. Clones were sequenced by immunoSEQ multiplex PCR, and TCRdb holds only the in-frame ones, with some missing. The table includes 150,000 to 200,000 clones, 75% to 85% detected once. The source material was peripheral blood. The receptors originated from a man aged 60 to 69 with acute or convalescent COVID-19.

CDR3 sequence: CASSLDRNYGYTF. CDR3 bases: TGTGCCAGCAGCTTGGACAGGAACTATGGCTACACCTTC. This chain connects TRBV5-4 to TRBJ1-2, with D perhaps TRBD1 (5 bases). This CDR3 has 13 amino acids. The germline V and J ends were trimmed by 0 bases and 2 bases, with 5 bases remaining between them. Germline V gives CDR1 SGHNT, CDR2 YYREEE (reference sequence).

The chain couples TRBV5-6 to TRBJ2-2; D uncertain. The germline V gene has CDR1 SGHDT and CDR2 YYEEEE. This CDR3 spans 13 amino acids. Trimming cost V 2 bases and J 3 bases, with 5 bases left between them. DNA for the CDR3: TGTGCCAGCAGCTTTGTATACACCGGGGAGCTGTTTTTT. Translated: CASSFVYTGELFF. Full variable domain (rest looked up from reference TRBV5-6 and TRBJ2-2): DAGVTQSPTHLIKTRGQQVTLRCSPKSGHDTVSWYQQALGQGPQFIFQYYEEEERQRGNFPDRFSGHQFPNYSSELNVNALLLGDSALYLCASSFVYTGELFFGEGSRLTVL.

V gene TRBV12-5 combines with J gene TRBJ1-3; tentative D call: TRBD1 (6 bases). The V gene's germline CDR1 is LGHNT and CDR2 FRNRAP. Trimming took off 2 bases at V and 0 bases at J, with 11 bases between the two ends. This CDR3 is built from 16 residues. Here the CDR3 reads CASGLITGSSGNTIYF. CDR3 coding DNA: TGTGCTAGTGGTTTGATAACAGGGAGCTCTGGAAACACCATATATTTT.

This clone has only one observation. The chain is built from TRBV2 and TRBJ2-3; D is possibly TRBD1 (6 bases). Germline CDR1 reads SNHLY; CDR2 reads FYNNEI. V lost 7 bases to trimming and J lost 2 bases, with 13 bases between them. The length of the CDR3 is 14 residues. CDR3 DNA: TGTGCCAGCATAAGACAGGCTTTCACAGATACGCAGTATTTT. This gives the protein CASIRQAFTDTQYF.

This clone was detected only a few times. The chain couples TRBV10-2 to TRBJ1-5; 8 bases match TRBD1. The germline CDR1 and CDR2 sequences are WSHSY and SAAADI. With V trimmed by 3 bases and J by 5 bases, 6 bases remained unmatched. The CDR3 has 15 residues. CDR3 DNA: TGCGCCAGCAGTGAACAGGGGGGATTAGATCAGCCCCAGCATTTT. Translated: CASSEQGGLDQPQHF.

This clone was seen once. CDR3 residues: CASSGTGDGHGYTF. The CDR3 DNA reads TGTGCCAGCAGCGGGACAGGGGACGGGCATGGCTACACCTTC. The V call is TRBV5-5, the J call TRBJ1-2; TRBD1 matches at 10 bases. The V and J ends lost 4 bases and 6 bases, in that order; junction bases with no gene match: 6. Germline V gene data show CDR1 as SGHKS and CDR2 as YYEKEE (reference sequence). The CDR3 runs 14 residues.

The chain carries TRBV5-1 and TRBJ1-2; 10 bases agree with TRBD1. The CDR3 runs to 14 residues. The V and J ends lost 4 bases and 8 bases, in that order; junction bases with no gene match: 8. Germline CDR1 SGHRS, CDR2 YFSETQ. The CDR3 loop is CASSPGQGTRGYTF. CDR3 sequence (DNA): TGCGCCAGCAGCCCGGGACAGGGGACACGAGGCTACACCTTC.

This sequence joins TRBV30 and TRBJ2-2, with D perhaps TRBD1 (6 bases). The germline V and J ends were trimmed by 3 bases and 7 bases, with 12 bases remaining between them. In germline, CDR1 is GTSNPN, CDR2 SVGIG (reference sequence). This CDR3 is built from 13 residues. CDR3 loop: CAWSATGIGELFF. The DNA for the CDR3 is TGTGCCTGGAGCGCAACAGGGATCGGGGAGCTGTTTTTT.

The chain's CDR3 is CASSDQGGTRWGDPLHF. The CDR3 DNA reads as TGTGCCAGCAGCGACCAGGGGGGAACCCGGTGGGGAGATCCCCTCCACTTT. The chain recombines TRBV7-8 with TRBJ1-6; 7 nucleotides align to TRBD1. Per germline, CDR1 SGHVS and CDR2 FQNEAQ. V dropped 5 bases and J dropped 13; count of bases not matched to a gene: 20. This CDR3 spans 17 amino acids.

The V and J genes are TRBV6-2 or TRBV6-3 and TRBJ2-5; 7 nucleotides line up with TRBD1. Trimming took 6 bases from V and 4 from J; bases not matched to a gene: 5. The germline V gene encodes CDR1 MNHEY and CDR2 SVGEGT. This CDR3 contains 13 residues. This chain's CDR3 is CASSYGTVETQYF. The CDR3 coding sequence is TGTGCCAGCAGCTATGGGACAGTAGAGACCCAGTACTTC.

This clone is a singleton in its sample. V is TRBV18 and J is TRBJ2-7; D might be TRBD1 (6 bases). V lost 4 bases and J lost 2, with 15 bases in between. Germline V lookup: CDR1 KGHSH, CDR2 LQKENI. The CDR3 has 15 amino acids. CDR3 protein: CASSLSSTGTYEQYF. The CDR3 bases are TGTGCCAGCTCACTATCCTCGACAGGAACCTACGAGCAGTACTTC.

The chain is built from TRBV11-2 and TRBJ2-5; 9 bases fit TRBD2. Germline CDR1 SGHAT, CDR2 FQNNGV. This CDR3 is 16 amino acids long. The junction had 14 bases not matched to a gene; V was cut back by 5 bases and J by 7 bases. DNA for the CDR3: TGTGCCAGCAGCCCCACGGGAGCGGGGGGCGCGGGGACCCAGTACTTC. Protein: CASSPTGAGGAGTQYF.

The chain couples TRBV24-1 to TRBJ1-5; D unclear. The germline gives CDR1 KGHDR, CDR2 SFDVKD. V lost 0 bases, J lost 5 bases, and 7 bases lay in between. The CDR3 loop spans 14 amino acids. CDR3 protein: CATSDLAGDQPQHF. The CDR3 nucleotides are TGTGCCACCAGTGATTTGGCCGGTGATCAGCCCCAGCATTTT.

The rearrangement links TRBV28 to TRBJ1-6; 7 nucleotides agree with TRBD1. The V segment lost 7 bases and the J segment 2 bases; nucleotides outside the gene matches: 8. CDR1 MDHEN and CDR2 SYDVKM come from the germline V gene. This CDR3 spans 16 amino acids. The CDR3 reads CASTPRGLAYNSPLHF. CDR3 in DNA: TGTGCCAGCACTCCTAGGGGGCTCGCCTATAATTCACCCCTCCACTTT.

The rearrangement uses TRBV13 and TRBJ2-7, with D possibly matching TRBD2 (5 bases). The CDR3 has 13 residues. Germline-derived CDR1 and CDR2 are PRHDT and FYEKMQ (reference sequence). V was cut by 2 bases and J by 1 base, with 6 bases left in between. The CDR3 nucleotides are TGTGCCAGCAGCTTAACTAGATCCTACGAGCAGTACTTC. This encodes CASSLTRSYEQYF.

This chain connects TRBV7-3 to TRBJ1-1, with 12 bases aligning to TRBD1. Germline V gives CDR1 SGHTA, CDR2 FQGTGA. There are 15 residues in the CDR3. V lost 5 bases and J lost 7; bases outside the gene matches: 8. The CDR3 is CASSPHGTGGSEAFF. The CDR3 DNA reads TGTGCCAGCAGCCCCCACGGGACAGGGGGCAGTGAAGCTTTCTTT. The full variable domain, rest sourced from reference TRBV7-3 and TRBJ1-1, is GAGVSQTPSNKVTEKGKYVELRCDPISGHTALYWYRQSLGQGPEFLIYFQGTGAADDSGLPNDRFFAVRPEGSVSTLKIQRTERGDSAVYLCASSPHGTGGSEAFFGQGTRLTVV.

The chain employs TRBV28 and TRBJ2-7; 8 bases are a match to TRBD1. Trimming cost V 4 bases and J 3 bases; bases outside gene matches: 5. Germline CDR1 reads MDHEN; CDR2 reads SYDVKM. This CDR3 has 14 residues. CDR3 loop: CASSSGQENYEQYF. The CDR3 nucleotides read TGTGCCAGCAGTTCGGGACAGGAAAACTACGAGCAGTACTTC. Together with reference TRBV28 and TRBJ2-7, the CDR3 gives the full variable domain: DVKVTQSSRYLVKRTGEKVFLECVQDMDHENMFWYRQDPGLGLRLIYFSYDVKMKEKGDIPEGYSVSREKKERFSLILESASTNQTSMYLCASSSGQENYEQYFGPGTRLTVT.

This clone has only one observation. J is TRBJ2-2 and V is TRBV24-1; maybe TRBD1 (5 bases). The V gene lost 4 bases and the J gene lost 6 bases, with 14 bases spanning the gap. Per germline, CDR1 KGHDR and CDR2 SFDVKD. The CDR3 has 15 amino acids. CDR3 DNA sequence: TGTGCCACCAGTGACTCCCGACAGATCTCCGGGGAGCTGTTTTTT. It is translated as CATSDSRQISGELFF.

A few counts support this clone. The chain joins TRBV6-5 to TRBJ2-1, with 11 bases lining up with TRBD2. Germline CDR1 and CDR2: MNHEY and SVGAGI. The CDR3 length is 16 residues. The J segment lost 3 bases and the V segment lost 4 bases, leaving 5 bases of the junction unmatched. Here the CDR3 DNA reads TGTGCCAGCAGTTTACTAGCGGGAGATTTCTACAATGAGCAGTTCTTC. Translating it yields CASSLLAGDFYNEQFF.

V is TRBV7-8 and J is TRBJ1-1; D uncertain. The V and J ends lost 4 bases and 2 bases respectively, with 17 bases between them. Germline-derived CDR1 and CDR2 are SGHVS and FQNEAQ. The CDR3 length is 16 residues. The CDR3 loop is CASSSLGGVYNTEAFF. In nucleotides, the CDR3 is TGTGCCAGCAGCTCTTTGGGAGGCGTTTACAACACTGAAGCTTTCTTT.

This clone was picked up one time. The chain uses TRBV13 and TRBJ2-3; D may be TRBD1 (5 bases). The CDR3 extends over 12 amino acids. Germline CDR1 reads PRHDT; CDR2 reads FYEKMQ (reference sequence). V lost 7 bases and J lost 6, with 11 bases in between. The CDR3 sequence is CASNRRWDTQYF. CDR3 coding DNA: TGTGCCAGCAACAGGCGTTGGGATACGCAGTATTTT.

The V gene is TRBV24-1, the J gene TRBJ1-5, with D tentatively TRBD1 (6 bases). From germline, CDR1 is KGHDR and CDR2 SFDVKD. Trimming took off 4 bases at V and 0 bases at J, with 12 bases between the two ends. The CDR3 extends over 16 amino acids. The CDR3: CATSEWTAYSNQPQHF. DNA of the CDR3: TGTGCCACCAGTGAATGGACAGCCTATAGCAATCAGCCCCAGCATTTT.

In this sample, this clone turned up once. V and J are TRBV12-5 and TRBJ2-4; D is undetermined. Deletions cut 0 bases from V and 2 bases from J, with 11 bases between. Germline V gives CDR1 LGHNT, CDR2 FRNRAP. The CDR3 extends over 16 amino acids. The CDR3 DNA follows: TGTGCTAGTGGTTTGGTATTGAGCGCATCCAAAAACATTCAGTACTTC. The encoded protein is CASGLVLSASKNIQYF.

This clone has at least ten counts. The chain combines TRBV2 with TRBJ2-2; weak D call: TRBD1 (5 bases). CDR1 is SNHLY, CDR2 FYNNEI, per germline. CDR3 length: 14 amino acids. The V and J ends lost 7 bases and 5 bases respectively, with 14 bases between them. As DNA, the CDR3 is TGTGCCAGCAAGGAGACAGCGTTAACCGGGGAGCTGTTTTTT. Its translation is CASKETALTGELFF.

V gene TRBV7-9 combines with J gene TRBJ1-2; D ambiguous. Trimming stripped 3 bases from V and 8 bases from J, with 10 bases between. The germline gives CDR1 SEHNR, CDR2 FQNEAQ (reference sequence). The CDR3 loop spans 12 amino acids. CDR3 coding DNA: TGTGCCAGCAGCTTCAATATCGAGGGCTACACCTTC. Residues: CASSFNIEGYTF.

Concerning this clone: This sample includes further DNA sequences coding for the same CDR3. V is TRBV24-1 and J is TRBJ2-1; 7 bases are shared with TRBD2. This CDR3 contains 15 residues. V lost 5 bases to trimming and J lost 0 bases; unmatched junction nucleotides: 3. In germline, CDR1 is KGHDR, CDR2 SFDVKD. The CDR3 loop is CATSGGGSSYNEQFF. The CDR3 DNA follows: TGTGCCACCAGTGGCGGGGGTTCCTCCTACAATGAGCAGTTCTTC.

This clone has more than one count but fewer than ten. CDR3 amino acids: CASSLSLAGGSSYEQYF. DNA for the CDR3: TGTGCCAGCAGCTTGAGTCTAGCGGGGGGGAGCTCCTACGAGCAGTACTTC. This chain uses TRBV7-6 with TRBJ2-7; 12 bases align to TRBD2. The CDR3 loop spans 17 amino acids. Germline V gene lookup returns CDR1 SGHVS and CDR2 FNYEAQ. V dropped 3 bases and J dropped 0; count of bases not matched to a gene: 6.